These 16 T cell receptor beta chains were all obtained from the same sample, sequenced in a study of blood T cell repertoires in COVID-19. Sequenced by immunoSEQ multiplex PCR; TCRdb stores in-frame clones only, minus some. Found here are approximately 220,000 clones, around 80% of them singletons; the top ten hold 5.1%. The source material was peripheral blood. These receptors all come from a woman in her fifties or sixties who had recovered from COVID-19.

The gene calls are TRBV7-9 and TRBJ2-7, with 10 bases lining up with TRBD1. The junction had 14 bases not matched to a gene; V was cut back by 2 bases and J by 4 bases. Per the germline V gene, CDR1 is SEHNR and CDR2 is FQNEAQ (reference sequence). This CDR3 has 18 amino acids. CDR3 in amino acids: CASSLLGGGTGDDYEQYF. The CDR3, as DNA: TGTGCCAGCAGCTTACTCGGGGGCGGGACAGGGGACGATTACGAGCAGTACTTC.

The CDR3 reads CASSQDEEGRKDEQFF. DNA for the CDR3: TGTGCCAGCAGCCAAGATGAGGAGGGTCGAAAGGATGAGCAGTTCTTC. The chain is built from TRBV3-1 (or the pseudogene TRBV3-2) and TRBJ2-1; tentative D call: TRBD2 (6 bases). Germline loops: CDR1 LGHDT, CDR2 YNNKEL (reference sequence). This CDR3 has 16 amino acids. V was cut by 0 bases and J by 8 bases, with 17 bases left in between.

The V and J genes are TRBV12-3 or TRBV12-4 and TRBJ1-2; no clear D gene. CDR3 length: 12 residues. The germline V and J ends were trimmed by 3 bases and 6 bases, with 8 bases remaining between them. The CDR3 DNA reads TGTGCCAGCAGTTTTCGGGGTGATGGCTACACCTTC. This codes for CASSFRGDGYTF.

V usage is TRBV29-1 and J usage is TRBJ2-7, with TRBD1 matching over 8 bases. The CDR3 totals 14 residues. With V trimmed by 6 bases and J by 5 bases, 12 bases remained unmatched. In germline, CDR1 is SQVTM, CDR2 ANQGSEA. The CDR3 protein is CSVAGGAGRDEQYF. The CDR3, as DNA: TGCAGCGTCGCAGGGGGCGCGGGGCGGGACGAGCAGTACTTC.

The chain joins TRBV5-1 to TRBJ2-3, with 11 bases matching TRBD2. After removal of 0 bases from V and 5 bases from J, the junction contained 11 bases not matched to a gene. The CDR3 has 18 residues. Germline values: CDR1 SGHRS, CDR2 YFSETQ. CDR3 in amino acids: CASSLGTSGGSWVDTQYF. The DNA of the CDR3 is TGCGCCAGCAGCTTGGGAACTAGCGGGGGTTCTTGGGTAGATACGCAGTATTTT.

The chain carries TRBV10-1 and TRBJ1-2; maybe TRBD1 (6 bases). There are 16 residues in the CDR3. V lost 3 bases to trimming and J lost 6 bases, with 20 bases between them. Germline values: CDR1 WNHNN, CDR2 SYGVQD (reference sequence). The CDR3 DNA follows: TGCGCCAGCAGTGACGAGTATGGTAGGGGGATTGATGGCTACACCTTC. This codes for CASSDEYGRGIDGYTF.

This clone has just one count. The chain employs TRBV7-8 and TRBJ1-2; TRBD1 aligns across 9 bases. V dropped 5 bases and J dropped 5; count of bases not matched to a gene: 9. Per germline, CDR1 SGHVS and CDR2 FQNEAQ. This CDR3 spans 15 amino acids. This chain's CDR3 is CASSPRGGTGYGYTF. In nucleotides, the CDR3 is TGTGCCAGCAGCCCCCGGGGGGGGACAGGGTATGGCTACACCTTC.

The CDR3 protein is CASSTSGGAYEQFF. For the CDR3, the DNA is TGCGCCAGCAGCACTAGCGGGGGGGCCTATGAGCAGTTCTTC. This chain connects TRBV10-2 to TRBJ2-1; 13 positions agree with TRBD2. The J segment lost 8 bases and the V segment lost 6 bases, leaving 4 bases of the junction unmatched. The germline CDR1 and CDR2 sequences are WSHSY and SAAADI. This CDR3 spans 14 amino acids.

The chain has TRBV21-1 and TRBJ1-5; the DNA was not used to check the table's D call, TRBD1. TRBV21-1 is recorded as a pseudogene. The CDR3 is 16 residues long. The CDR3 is CASSTKDRPKNQPQHF. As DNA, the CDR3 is TGTGCCAGCAGCACTAAAGACAGGCCTAAAAATCAGCCCCAGCATTTT.

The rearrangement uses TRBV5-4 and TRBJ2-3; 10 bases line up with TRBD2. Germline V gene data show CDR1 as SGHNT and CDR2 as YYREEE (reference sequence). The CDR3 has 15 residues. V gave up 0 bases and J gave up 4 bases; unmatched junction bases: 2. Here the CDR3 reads CASSLVLAGADTQYF. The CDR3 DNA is TGTGCCAGCAGCTTGGTTCTAGCGGGGGCAGATACGCAGTATTTT. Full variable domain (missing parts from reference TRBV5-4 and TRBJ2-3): ETGVTQSPTHLIKTRGQQVTLRCSSQSGHNTVSWYQQALGQGPQFIFQYYREEENGRGNFPPRFSGLQFPNYSSELNVNALELDDSALYLCASSLVLAGADTQYFGPGTRLTVL.

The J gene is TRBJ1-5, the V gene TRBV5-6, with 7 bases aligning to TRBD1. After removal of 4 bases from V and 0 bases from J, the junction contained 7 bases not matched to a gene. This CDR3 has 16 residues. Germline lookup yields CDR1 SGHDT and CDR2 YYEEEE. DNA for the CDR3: TGTGCCAGCAGCCGTCTCGGGACAGATAGCAATCAGCCCCAGCATTTT. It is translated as CASSRLGTDSNQPQHF.

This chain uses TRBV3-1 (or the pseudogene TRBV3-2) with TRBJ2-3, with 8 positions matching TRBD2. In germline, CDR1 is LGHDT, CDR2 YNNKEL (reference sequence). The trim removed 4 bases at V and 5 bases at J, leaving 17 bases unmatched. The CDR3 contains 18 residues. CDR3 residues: CASSRAMAAGVIGDTQYF. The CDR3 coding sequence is TGTGCCAGCAGCCGGGCAATGGCAGCGGGGGTTATAGGAGATACGCAGTATTTT.

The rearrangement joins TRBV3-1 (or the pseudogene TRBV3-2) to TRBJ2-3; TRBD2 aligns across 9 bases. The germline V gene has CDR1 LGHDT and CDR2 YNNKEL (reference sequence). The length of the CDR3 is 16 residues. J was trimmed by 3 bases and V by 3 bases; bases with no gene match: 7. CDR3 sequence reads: CASSQWRGGRTDTQYF. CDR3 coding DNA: TGTGCCAGCAGCCAGTGGCGGGGGGGCCGGACAGATACGCAGTATTTT.

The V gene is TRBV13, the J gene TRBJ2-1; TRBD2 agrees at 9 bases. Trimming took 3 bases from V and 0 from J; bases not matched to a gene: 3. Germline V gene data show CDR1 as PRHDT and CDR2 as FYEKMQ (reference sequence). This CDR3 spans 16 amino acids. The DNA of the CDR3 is TGTGCCAGCAGCTTCACTAGCGGGTCCTCCTACAATGAGCAGTTCTTC. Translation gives CASSFTSGSSYNEQFF. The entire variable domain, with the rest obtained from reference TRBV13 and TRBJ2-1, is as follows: AAGVIQSPRHLIKEKRETATLKCYPIPRHDTVYWYQQGPGQDPQFLISFYEKMQSDKGSIPDRFSAQQFSDYHSELNMSSLELGDSALYFCASSFTSGSSYNEQFFGPGTRLTVL.

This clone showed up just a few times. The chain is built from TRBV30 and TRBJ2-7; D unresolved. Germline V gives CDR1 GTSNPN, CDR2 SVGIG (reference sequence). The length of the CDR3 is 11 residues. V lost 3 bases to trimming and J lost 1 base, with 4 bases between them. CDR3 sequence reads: CAWSQSYEQYF. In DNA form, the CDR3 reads TGTGCCTGGAGCCAGTCCTACGAGCAGTACTTC. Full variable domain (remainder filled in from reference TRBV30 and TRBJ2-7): SQTIHQWPATLVQPVGSPLSLECTVEGTSNPNLYWYRQAAGRGLQLLFYSVGIGQISSEVPQNLSASRPQDRQFILSSKKLLLSDSGFYLCAWSQSYEQYFGPGTRLTVT.

CDR3 sequence (DNA): TGTGCCAGCACCGAGGGCACTGAAGCTTTCTTT. It translates to CASTEGTEAFF. The chain carries TRBV2 and TRBJ1-1, with D uncertain. Germline CDR1 SNHLY, CDR2 FYNNEI. The germline V and J ends were trimmed by 7 bases and 4 bases, with 7 bases remaining between them. This CDR3 spans 11 amino acids.